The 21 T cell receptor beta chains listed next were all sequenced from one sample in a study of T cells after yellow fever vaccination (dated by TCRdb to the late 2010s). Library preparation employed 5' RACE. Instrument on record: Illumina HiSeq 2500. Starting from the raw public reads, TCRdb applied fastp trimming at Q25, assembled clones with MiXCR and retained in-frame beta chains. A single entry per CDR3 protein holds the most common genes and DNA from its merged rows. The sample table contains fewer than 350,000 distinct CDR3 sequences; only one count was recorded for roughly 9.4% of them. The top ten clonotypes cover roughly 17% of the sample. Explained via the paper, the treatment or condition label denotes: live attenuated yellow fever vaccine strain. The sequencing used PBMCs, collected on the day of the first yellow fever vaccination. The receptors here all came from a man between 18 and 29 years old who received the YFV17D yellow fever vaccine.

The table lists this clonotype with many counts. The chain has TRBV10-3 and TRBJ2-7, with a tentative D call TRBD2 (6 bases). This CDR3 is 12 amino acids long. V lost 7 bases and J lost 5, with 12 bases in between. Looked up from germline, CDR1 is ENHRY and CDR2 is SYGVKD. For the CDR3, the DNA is TGTGCCATCACTTGGGACTCTAACGAGCAGTACTTC. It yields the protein CAITWDSNEQYF.

The CDR3 is CSVVGDPKKGNTIYF. In DNA form, the CDR3 reads TGCAGCGTTGTCGGGGACCCTAAGAAGGGAAACACCATATATTTT. This rearrangement joins TRBV29-1 to TRBJ1-3; TRBD1 is a possible D gene (5 bases). In germline, CDR1 is SQVTM, CDR2 ANQGSEA. Trimming removed 4 bases at V and 4 bases at J, with 17 bases between. This CDR3 is built from 15 residues.

The CDR3 sequence: CASSPYTEFLSEQYV. Written as DNA, the CDR3 is TGTGCCAGCAGTCCATATACAGAATTCCTAAGCGAGCAGTACGTC. This chain connects TRBV28 to TRBJ2-7; D is unresolved. Germline CDR1 reads MDHEN; CDR2 reads SYDVKM. The CDR3 consists of 15 residues. The V gene lost 5 bases and the J gene lost 6 bases, with 20 bases spanning the gap.

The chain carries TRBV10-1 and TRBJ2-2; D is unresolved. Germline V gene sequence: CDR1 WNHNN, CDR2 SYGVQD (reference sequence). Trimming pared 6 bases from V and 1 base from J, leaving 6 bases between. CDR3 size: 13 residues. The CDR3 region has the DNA TGCGCCAGCAGAAGGGAGAACACCGGGGAGCTGTTTTTT. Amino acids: CASRRENTGELFF.

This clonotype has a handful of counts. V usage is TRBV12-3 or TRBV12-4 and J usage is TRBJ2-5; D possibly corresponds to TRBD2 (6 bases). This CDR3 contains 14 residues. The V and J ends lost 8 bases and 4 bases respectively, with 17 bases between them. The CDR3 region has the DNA TGTGCCAGCTGCCACCGACTAGAAGGAGAGACCCAGTACTTC. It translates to CASCHRLEGETQYF.

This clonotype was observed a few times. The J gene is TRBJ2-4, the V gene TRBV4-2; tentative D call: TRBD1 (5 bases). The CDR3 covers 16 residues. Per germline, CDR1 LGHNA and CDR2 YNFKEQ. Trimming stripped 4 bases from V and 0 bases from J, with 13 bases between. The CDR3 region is CASSPRTPIAKNIQYF. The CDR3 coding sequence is TGTGCCAGCAGCCCCCGGACACCTATAGCCAAAAACATTCAGTACTTC.

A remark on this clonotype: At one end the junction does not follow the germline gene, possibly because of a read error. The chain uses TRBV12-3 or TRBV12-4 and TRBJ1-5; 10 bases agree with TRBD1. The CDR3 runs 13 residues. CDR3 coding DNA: TGTGCCAGCAGTCTGGACAGGGGGAACCGCGGGTATTTT. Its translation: CASSLDRGNRGYF.

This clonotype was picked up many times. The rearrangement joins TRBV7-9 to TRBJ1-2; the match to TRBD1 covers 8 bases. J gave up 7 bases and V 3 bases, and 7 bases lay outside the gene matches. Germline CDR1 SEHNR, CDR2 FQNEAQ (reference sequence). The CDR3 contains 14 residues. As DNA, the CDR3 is TGTGCCAGCAGCTTCCCGGGACAGGAACTTGGCTACACCTTC. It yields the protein CASSFPGQELGYTF.

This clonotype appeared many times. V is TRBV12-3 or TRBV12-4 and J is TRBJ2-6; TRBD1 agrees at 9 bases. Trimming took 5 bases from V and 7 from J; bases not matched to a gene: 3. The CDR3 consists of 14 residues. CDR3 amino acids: CASSRDRAANVLTF. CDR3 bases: TGTGCCAGCAGTCGGGACAGGGCTGCCAACGTCCTGACTTTC.

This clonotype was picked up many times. The CDR3 region has the DNA TGTGCCAGCAGCTTAATCGAGGCTTATCCGGCCAAAAACATTCAGTACTTC. It specifies CASSLIEAYPAKNIQYF. This sequence joins TRBV7-2 and TRBJ2-4; D is undetermined. Germline CDR1 and CDR2: SGHTA and FQGNSA. This CDR3 is 17 amino acids long. V was trimmed by 2 bases and J by 1 base, leaving 15 bases between them.

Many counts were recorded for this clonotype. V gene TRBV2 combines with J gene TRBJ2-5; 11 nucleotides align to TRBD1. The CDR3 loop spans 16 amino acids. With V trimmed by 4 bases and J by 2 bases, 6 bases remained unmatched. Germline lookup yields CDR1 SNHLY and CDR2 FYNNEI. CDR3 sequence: CASSATRDRGQETQYF. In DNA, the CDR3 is TGTGCCAGCAGTGCCACCCGGGACAGGGGGCAAGAGACCCAGTACTTC.

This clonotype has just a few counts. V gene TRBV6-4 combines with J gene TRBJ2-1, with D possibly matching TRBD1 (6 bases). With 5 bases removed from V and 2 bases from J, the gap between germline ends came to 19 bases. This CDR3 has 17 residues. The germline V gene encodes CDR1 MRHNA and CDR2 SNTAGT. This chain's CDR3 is CASSLGTGMITYNEQFF. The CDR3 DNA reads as TGTGCCAGCAGTCTTGGCACAGGGATGATTACCTACAATGAGCAGTTCTTC.

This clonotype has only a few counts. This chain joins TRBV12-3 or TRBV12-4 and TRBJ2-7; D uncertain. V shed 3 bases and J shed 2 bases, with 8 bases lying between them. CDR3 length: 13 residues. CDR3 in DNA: TGTGCCAGCAGTTTGCGCGAGACCTACGAGCAGTACGTC. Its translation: CASSLRETYEQYV.

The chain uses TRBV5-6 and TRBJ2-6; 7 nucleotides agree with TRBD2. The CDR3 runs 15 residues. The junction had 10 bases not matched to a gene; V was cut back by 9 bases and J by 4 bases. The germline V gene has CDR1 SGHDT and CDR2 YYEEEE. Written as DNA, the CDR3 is TGTGCCATGAGCCCGGGACTATCCGGGGCCAACGTCCTGACTTTC. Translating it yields CAMSPGLSGANVLTF.

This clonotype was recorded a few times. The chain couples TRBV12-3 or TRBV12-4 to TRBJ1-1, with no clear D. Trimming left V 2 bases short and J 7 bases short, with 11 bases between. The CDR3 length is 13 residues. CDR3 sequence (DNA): TGTGCCAGCAGTTTATCCTGGGCCATTGAAGCTTTCTTT. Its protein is CASSLSWAIEAFF.

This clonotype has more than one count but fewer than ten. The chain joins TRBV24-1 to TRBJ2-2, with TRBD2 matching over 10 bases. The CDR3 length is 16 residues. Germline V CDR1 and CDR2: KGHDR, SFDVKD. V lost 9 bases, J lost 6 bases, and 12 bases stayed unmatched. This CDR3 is CATASERGGISGELFF. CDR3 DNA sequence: TGTGCCACCGCCTCCGAGCGGGGGGGCATATCCGGGGAGCTGTTTTTT.

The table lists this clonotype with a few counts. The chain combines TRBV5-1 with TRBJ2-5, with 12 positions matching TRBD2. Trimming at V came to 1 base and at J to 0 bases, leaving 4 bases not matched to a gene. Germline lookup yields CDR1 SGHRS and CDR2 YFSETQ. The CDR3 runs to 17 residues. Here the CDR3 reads CASSLTSGGRYQETQYF. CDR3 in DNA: TGCGCCAGCAGCTTGACTAGCGGGGGGCGGTACCAAGAGACCCAGTACTTC.

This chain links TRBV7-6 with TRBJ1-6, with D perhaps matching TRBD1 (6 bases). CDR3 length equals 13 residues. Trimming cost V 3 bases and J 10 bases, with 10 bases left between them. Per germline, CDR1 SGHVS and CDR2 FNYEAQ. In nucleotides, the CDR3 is TGTGCCAGCAGCTTCACAGGGAAATCACCCCTCCACTTT. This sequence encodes CASSFTGKSPLHF.

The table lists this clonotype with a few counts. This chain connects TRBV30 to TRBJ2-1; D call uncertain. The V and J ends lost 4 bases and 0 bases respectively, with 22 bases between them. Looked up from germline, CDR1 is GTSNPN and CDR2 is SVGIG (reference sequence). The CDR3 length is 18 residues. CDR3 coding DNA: TGTGCCTGGACCCCCGGGTACTGGAAATTTAGCTCCTACAATGAGCAGTTCTTC. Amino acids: CAWTPGYWKFSSYNEQFF.

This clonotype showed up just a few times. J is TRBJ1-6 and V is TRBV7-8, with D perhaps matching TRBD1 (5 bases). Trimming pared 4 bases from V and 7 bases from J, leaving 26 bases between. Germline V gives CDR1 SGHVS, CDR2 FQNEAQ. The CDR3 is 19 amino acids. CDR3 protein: CASSSTRLRAQGQNSPLHF. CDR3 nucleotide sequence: TGTGCCAGCAGCTCAACAAGACTCAGGGCTCAAGGGCAAAATTCACCCCTCCACTTT.

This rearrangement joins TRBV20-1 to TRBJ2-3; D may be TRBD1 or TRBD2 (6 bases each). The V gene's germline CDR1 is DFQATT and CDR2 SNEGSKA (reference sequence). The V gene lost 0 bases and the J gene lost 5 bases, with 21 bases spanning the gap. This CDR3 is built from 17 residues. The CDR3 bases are TGCAGTGCTAGAGATTCGTCCGGGGGCGGCCCGGGAGATACGCAGTATTTT. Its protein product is CSARDSSGGGPGDTQYF.